Presented here are 31 T cell receptor beta chains from one specimen sequenced in a study of blood T cells in healthy people across ages (dated by TCRdb to between 2014 and 2017). The library was obtained by 5' RACE. The run used an Illumina HiSeq 2500. A second PCR of about 7 to 12 cycles was performed with a sample-barcoded 5' primer and a J-beta primer mix. Using fastp trimming at Q25 and MiXCR clonotype assembly, TCRdb reanalyzed the public sequencing data and kept in-frame beta chains. Rows with a matching CDR3 protein are joined into one entry that keeps the most common DNA and genes. For this sample the table gives 1,100,000 or so distinct CDR3 sequences, of which 40% to 55% were detected only once. The top ten constitute 15% to 20% of the sample. The sequenced sample consisted of blood. These receptors were collected from a woman aged 55-70 years in good health.

The rearrangement uses TRBV5-1 and TRBJ2-7; the D gene is possibly TRBD2 (6 bases). The V end lost 1 base, the J end lost 2 bases, and 13 bases lay between the germline ends. Germline assignment: CDR1 SGHRS and CDR2 YFSETQ. The CDR3 consists of 15 residues. The CDR3 protein is CASSLYGGVAYEQYF. CDR3 DNA: TGCGCCAGCAGCTTGTACGGGGGAGTCGCCTACGAGCAGTACTTC.

V and J are TRBV2 and TRBJ2-3; a weak D match, TRBD2 (6 bases). CDR1 is SNHLY, CDR2 FYNNEI, per germline. The length of the CDR3 is 16 residues. The germline V and J ends were trimmed by 7 bases and 0 bases, with 17 bases remaining between them. The CDR3 DNA reads TGTGCCAGCAACAATCGGCGGGGCCGAAGCACAGATACGCAGTATTTT. Protein: CASNNRRGRSTDTQYF.

V gene TRBV27 combines with J gene TRBJ2-1; no reliable D call. The V gene lost 5 bases and the J gene lost 0 bases, with 11 bases spanning the gap. The CDR3 covers 15 residues. CDR1 and CDR2 from the germline V gene are MNHEY and SMNVEV (reference sequence). The chain's CDR3 is CASSHQPSSYNEQFF. The DNA of the CDR3 is TGTGCCAGCAGTCACCAACCGAGCTCCTACAATGAGCAGTTCTTC.

J is TRBJ2-7 and V is TRBV20-1; 9 nucleotides align to TRBD2. The CDR3 has 13 residues. Germline-derived CDR1 and CDR2 are DFQATT and SNEGSKA (reference sequence). J lost 0 bases, V lost 6 bases, and 3 bases had no gene match. DNA for the CDR3: TGCAGTGCCCGGACTAGCGACTCCTACGAGCAGTACTTC. As protein: CSARTSDSYEQYF.

This clonotype was seen just once. The J gene is TRBJ2-1, the V gene TRBV3-1, with 7 positions matching TRBD2. The CDR3 consists of 13 residues. Trimming cost V 4 bases and J 9 bases; bases outside gene matches: 6. Germline V gene sequence: CDR1 LGHDT, CDR2 YNNKEL (reference sequence). The CDR3 loop is CASSLLASSEQFF. The CDR3, as DNA: TGTGCCAGCAGCCTACTAGCGAGCAGTGAGCAGTTCTTC.

The J gene is TRBJ2-7, the V gene TRBV20-1; a weak D match, TRBD1 (6 bases). The CDR3 has 12 amino acids. The ends were cut back, 1 base at V and 7 bases at J, with 11 bases in the middle. Germline V gene data show CDR1 as DFQATT and CDR2 as SNEGSKA (reference sequence). The CDR3 sequence: CSARVAQGEQYF. CDR3 nucleotides: TGCAGTGCTAGAGTGGCGCAGGGGGAGCAGTACTTC.

The chain carries TRBV10-3 and TRBJ1-1; 10 bases align to TRBD1. The CDR3 extends over 18 amino acids. In germline, CDR1 is ENHRY, CDR2 SYGVKD. V shed 4 bases and J 1 base; nucleotides not matched to a gene: 12. CDR3 amino acids: CAISVTLVGQGWNTEAFF. CDR3 DNA sequence: TGTGCCATCAGTGTTACACTCGTGGGACAGGGGTGGAACACTGAAGCTTTCTTT.

This clonotype was counted a few times. The chain uses TRBV7-8 and TRBJ2-4; D ambiguous. CDR3 length equals 12 residues. The germline V gene encodes CDR1 SGHVS and CDR2 FQNEAQ. V lost 5 bases and J 8 bases, leaving 10 bases between the germline ends. CDR3 amino acids: CASSVHGDIQYF. The CDR3 DNA sequence: TGTGCCAGCAGCGTGCATGGGGACATTCAGTACTTC.

The sample holds a few counts of this clonotype. V and J are TRBV6-5 and TRBJ2-3; 8 positions match TRBD1. V lost 6 bases and J lost 0; bases outside the gene matches: 8. The CDR3 loop spans 16 amino acids. Per the germline V gene, CDR1 is MNHEY and CDR2 is SVGAGI. This CDR3 is CASRQDRAASTDTQYF. As DNA, the CDR3 is TGTGCCAGCAGACAGGACAGGGCCGCCAGCACAGATACGCAGTATTTT.

Here the CDR3 reads CASSPPGLEYNEQFF. CDR3 nucleotide sequence: TGTGCCAGCAGCCCACCGGGACTCGAGTACAATGAGCAGTTCTTC. The chain is built from TRBV7-2 and TRBJ2-1; D is perhaps TRBD2 (6 bases). Trimming took 5 bases from V and 4 from J, leaving 15 bases between them. The CDR3 totals 15 residues. Looked up from germline, CDR1 is SGHTA and CDR2 is FQGNSA.

This clonotype was found many times. This sequence joins TRBV4-1 and TRBJ2-3; 10 nucleotides align to TRBD1. CDR1 MGHRA and CDR2 YSYEKL come from the germline V gene. J lost 7 bases, V lost 4 bases, and 11 bases had no gene match. The CDR3 length is 16 residues. CDR3 sequence: CASSPEPGQGLHTQYF. The CDR3 DNA reads as TGCGCCAGCAGCCCCGAGCCGGGACAGGGGTTACATACGCAGTATTTT.

V gene TRBV7-8 combines with J gene TRBJ2-7; tentative D call: TRBD1 (6 bases). The CDR3 consists of 16 residues. Germline assignment: CDR1 SGHVS and CDR2 FQNEAQ. V lost 4 bases and J lost 2, with 18 bases in between. CDR3 protein: CASSSPPQGPAYEQYF. Written as DNA, the CDR3 is TGTGCCAGCAGCTCTCCGCCCCAGGGGCCAGCCTACGAGCAGTACTTC.

This clonotype was seen more than once but under ten times. J is TRBJ1-2 and V is TRBV12-5, with TRBD1 identical over 9 bases. CDR3 size: 15 residues. V gave up 6 bases and J gave up 4 bases; unmatched junction bases: 9. CDR1 is LGHNT, CDR2 FRNRAP, per germline. CDR3 residues: CASGTWTGVSYGYTF. As DNA, the CDR3 is TGTGCTAGTGGGACGTGGACAGGGGTTAGCTATGGCTACACCTTC.

The CDR3 DNA follows: TGCAGTGCTACTAGCGGGAGGGCCGGAGTCACCGGGGAGCTGTTTTTT. Translated: CSATSGRAGVTGELFF. The chain carries TRBV20-1 and TRBJ2-2; 12 nucleotides agree with TRBD2. CDR3 size: 16 residues. Germline V gene lookup returns CDR1 DFQATT and CDR2 SNEGSKA (reference sequence). Unmatched junction bases numbered 7, after V lost 4 bases and J lost 4 bases.

This clonotype has just a few counts. The chain has TRBV12-3 or TRBV12-4 and TRBJ2-7, with TRBD2 matching over 15 bases. The CDR3 totals 16 residues. Trimming at V came to 6 bases and at J to 3 bases, leaving 6 bases not matched to a gene. The CDR3 DNA sequence: TGTGCCAGCAGCCCCGGACTAGCGGGAGGGTACTACGAGCAGTACTTC. This codes for CASSPGLAGGYYEQYF.

The rearrangement links TRBV20-1 to TRBJ2-5; D remains unclear. The length of the CDR3 is 14 residues. CDR1 is DFQATT, CDR2 SNEGSKA, per germline (reference sequence). Between the trimmed V and J ends, which lost 6 bases and 7 bases, there was a span of 21 bases. The CDR3 spells CSAATLDSLGTQYF. In nucleotides, the CDR3 is TGCAGTGCGGCAACTCTAGACTCCCTGGGGACCCAGTACTTC.

CDR3 sequence (DNA): TGTGCCAGCACCCAGGGAATGGGGTTGACTAGCGGGCATTTAACCTACGAGCAGTACTTC. Its protein is CASTQGMGLTSGHLTYEQYF. V is TRBV12-3 or TRBV12-4 and J is TRBJ2-7, with 10 nucleotides matching TRBD2. The length of the CDR3 is 20 residues. V dropped 7 bases and J dropped 2; count of bases not matched to a gene: 23.

CDR3 sequence: CAISPGPPDTQYF. CDR3 nucleotide sequence: TGTGCCATCAGCCCTGGTCCACCGGATACGCAGTATTTT. V usage is TRBV10-3 and J usage is TRBJ2-3; D is unclear. The V end was cut by 6 bases, the J end by 6 bases, with 13 bases between. CDR3 length equals 13 residues. Germline assignment: CDR1 ENHRY and CDR2 SYGVKD.

This clonotype occurred many times. This chain joins TRBV28 and TRBJ2-7; D remains unclear. The V gene's germline CDR1 is MDHEN and CDR2 SYDVKM. The CDR3 is made up of 11 amino acids. V lost 6 bases, J lost 2 bases, and 5 bases lay in between. The CDR3 bases are TGTGCCAGCAGCCAAGCCTACGAGCAGTACTTC. Translated, it gives CASSQAYEQYF.

With respect to this clonotype: This clone may be a read error of a much larger clone one base away. The chain joins TRBV27 to TRBJ2-4; 11 bases are a match to TRBD1. V was clipped by 11 bases and J by 10 bases; unmatched bases: 10. The CDR3 has 13 amino acids. Germline V lookup: CDR1 MNHEY, CDR2 SMNVEV (reference sequence). The CDR3: CACTGGQGDIQYF. CDR3 sequence (DNA): TGTGCCTGCACCGGGGGACAGGGGGATATTCAGTACTTC.

The V and J genes are TRBV6-6 and TRBJ2-5, with 7 bases that match TRBD2. The CDR3 has 13 amino acids. Looked up from germline, CDR1 is MNHNY and CDR2 is SVGAGI (reference sequence). With V trimmed by 5 bases and J by 4 bases, 4 bases remained unmatched. The CDR3 loop is CASSGWEGETQYF. The CDR3 DNA is TGTGCCAGCAGTGGGTGGGAGGGAGAGACCCAGTACTTC.

V usage is TRBV4-2 and J usage is TRBJ1-6, with a tentative D call TRBD1 (6 bases). The length of the CDR3 is 17 residues. V lost 4 bases, J lost 0 bases, and 13 bases lay in between. CDR1 is LGHNA, CDR2 YNFKEQ, per germline. As DNA, the CDR3 is TGTGCCAGCAGCCCTCCACAGGGTAGCTCCTATAATTCACCCCTCCACTTT. Amino acids: CASSPPQGSSYNSPLHF.

The sample holds many counts of this clonotype. The chain carries TRBV12-3 or TRBV12-4 and TRBJ2-5; 10 bases align to TRBD2. The CDR3 has 15 residues. V lost 5 bases and J lost 2; bases outside the gene matches: 5. Here the CDR3 reads CASSTWTSGQETQYF. CDR3 DNA: TGTGCCAGCAGTACCTGGACTAGCGGTCAAGAGACCCAGTACTTC.

This clonotype was recorded a few times. V and J are TRBV7-2 and TRBJ2-4; TRBD2 might be the D (6 bases). Germline V gene lookup returns CDR1 SGHTA and CDR2 FQGNSA. The CDR3 contains 18 residues. Trimming took 2 bases from V and 3 from J, leaving 20 bases between them. CDR3 DNA sequence: TGTGCCAGCAGCTTAAGGTCCCTAGCGACGAATTACAAAAACATTCAGTACTTC. Translating gives CASSLRSLATNYKNIQYF. The full variable domain, rest sourced from reference TRBV7-2 and TRBJ2-4, is GAGVSQSPSNKVTEKGKDVELRCDPISGHTALYWYRQSLGQGLEFLIYFQGNSAPDKSGLPSDRFSAERTGGSVSTLTIQRTQQEDSAVYLCASSLRSLATNYKNIQYFGAGTRLSVL.

This clonotype has a single count. V and J are TRBV12-3 or TRBV12-4 and TRBJ2-2, with 9 bases identical to TRBD1. V lost 4 bases and J lost 5; bases outside the gene matches: 5. CDR3 length: 15 residues. Here the CDR3 reads CASSYGQGPTGELFF. The CDR3 coding sequence is TGTGCCAGCAGTTATGGACAGGGGCCAACCGGGGAGCTGTTTTTT.

The chain has TRBV20-1 and TRBJ2-5, with TRBD1 as a possible D gene (6 bases). V was pared by 1 base and J by 2 bases, with 14 bases between. There are 15 residues in the CDR3. Germline V gene data show CDR1 as DFQATT and CDR2 as SNEGSKA (reference sequence). Written as DNA, the CDR3 is TGCAGTGCTAGAGGCGCCAGGACAGCTCAAGAGACCCAGTACTTC. Protein: CSARGARTAQETQYF.

CDR3 DNA sequence: TGTGCCAGCAGTTACGTTCAGGGGCTTATCGATGAGCAGTTCTTC. It encodes CASSYVQGLIDEQFF. The chain is built from TRBV6-2 or TRBV6-3 and TRBJ2-1; maybe TRBD1 (6 bases). V shed 2 bases and J shed 8 bases, with 16 bases lying between them. CDR1 and CDR2 (germline): MNHEY, SVGEGT. This CDR3 region has 15 residues.

The chain employs TRBV4-2 and TRBJ2-7, with a possible D match to TRBD1 (6 bases). Germline V gene lookup returns CDR1 LGHNA and CDR2 YNFKEQ. The CDR3 is 15 amino acids. V was clipped by 0 bases and J by 1 base, with 10 bases between them. In DNA form, the CDR3 reads TGTGCCAGCAGCCAAGATTGGACAGCTTCCTACGAGCAGTACTTC. This gives the protein CASSQDWTASYEQYF.

The chain recombines TRBV20-1 with TRBJ2-1, with 7 bases identical to TRBD2. The CDR3 is 15 residues long. Germline V gene lookup returns CDR1 DFQATT and CDR2 SNEGSKA (reference sequence). J lost 3 bases, V lost 3 bases, and 8 bases had no gene match. The CDR3 loop reads CSASQVSGHYNEQFF. CDR3 DNA: TGCAGTGCTAGCCAAGTTAGCGGGCACTACAATGAGCAGTTCTTC.

The chain combines TRBV5-1 with TRBJ2-1; 10 positions agree with TRBD1. With the DNA end fitting TRBJ2-7 better, the J assignment may be wrong. The CDR3 has 15 residues. From germline, CDR1 is SGHRS and CDR2 YFSETQ. CDR3 bases: TGCGCCAGCAGCAGACAGGGGGCCTATACCTACGAGCAGTACTTC. It is translated as CASSRQGAYTYEQYF.

This clonotype turned up a few times. The rearrangement uses TRBV6-5 and TRBJ2-1; tentatively, D is TRBD2 (6 bases). V lost 3 bases to trimming and J lost 8 bases, with 17 bases between them. Germline V gene sequence: CDR1 MNHEY, CDR2 SVGAGI. The CDR3 covers 15 residues. The CDR3 DNA follows: TGTGCCAGCAGTTATTTCCGGGAGATGGTCTATGAGCAGTTCTTC. It yields the protein CASSYFREMVYEQFF.